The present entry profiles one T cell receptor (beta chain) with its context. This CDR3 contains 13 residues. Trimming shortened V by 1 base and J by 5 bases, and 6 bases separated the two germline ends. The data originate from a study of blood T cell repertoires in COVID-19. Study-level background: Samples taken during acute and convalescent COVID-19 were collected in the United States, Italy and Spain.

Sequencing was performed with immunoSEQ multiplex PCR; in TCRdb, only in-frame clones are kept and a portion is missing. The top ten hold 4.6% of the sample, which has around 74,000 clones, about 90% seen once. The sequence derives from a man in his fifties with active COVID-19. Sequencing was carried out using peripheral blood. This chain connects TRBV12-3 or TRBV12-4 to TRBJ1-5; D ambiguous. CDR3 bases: TGTGCCAGCAGTTTAGGGCAGTATCAGCCCCAGCATTTT. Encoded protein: CASSLGQYQPQHF.